This TCR beta chain derives from a study of CD8 T cells in Susac syndrome. TEMRA cells underwent FACS enrichment and CD8+ and CD4+ T cells underwent negative isolation. RNA in amounts of about 0.5 to 1 ug was reverse transcribed with random hexamers. MiXCR, applied by TCRdb to the immunoSEQ multiplex PCR reads, yields one record per CDR3 protein. The data contain approximately 150,000 distinct CDR3 sequences, 80% to 95% of them singletons. The CDR3 sequence is 14 residues long. With 6 bases removed from V and 5 bases from J, the gap between germline ends came to 14 bases. CDR1 MNHEY and CDR2 SVGEGT come from the germline V gene.

The rearrangement links TRBV6-2 or TRBV6-3 to TRBJ1-5; the D is unclear. This TCR derives from a human donor in good health. Input material: CD4+ T cells from PBMCs. The CDR3 loop is CASRTRVGDQPQHF. In DNA form, the CDR3 reads TGTGCCAGCAGGACAAGGGTGGGAGATCAGCCCCAGCATTTT.